These 20 T cell receptor beta chains originate from one sample sequenced in a study of CD8 T cells in ankylosing spondylitis. TCRdb redid the calling of the 5' RACE reads with MiXCR, one entry per CDR3 protein. This sample yields around 7,500 distinct CDR3 sequences, of which 8.2% are seen a single time; around 23% belongs to the top ten. Sequencing input: blood, either unsorted or a sorted T cell fraction (not recorded which). The receptors stem from a male donor with ankylosing spondylitis or in good health (not recorded which).

This clonotype occurred many times. CDR3 residues: CASSPTGLSYNEQFF. In DNA, the CDR3 is TGTGCCAGCAGCCCAACGGGACTCTCCTACAATGAGCAGTTCTTC. The chain is built from TRBV9 and TRBJ2-1, with D maybe TRBD2 (6 bases). V was trimmed by 4 bases and J by 0 bases, leaving 11 bases between them. The germline V gene encodes CDR1 SGDLS and CDR2 YYNGEE. This CDR3 has 15 residues.

The V and J genes are TRBV9 and TRBJ2-5; D assignment may be TRBD1 or TRBD2 (5 bases each). The germline V gene has CDR1 SGDLS and CDR2 YYNGEE. Trimming took 4 bases from V and 5 from J, leaving 15 bases between them. The CDR3 totals 14 residues. This CDR3 reads CASSFSGAGETQYF. In nucleotides, the CDR3 is TGTGCCAGCAGCTTTTCCGGGGCCGGGGAGACCCAGTACTTC. Full variable domain (missing parts from reference TRBV9 and TRBJ2-5): DSGVTQTPKHLITATGQRVTLRCSPRSGDLSVYWYQQSLDQGLQFLIQYYNGEERAKGNILERFSAQQFPDLHSELNLSSLELGDSALYFCASSFSGAGETQYFGPGTRLLVL.

This clonotype showed up many times. The rearrangement links TRBV9 to TRBJ1-1, with 11 bases identical to TRBD1. The CDR3 spans 16 residues. Germline trimming cut 4 bases from V and 0 bases from J; bases unmatched to any gene: 5. Germline V gene sequence: CDR1 SGDLS, CDR2 YYNGEE. The CDR3, as DNA: TGTGCCAGCAGCTTGGGACAGGGGGGAATGAACACTGAAGCTTTCTTT. Protein product: CASSLGQGGMNTEAFF.

This clonotype was observed many times. V usage is TRBV9 and J usage is TRBJ2-1; 7 nucleotides align to TRBD2. The J segment lost 6 bases and the V segment lost 0 bases, leaving 6 bases of the junction unmatched. The CDR3 totals 15 residues. Germline CDR1 SGDLS, CDR2 YYNGEE. CDR3 DNA: TGTGCCAGCAGCGTAGACGGGAGGCCCTTCAATGAGCAGTTCTTC. Its protein is CASSVDGRPFNEQFF.

This clonotype is medium-sized. The chain uses TRBV9 and TRBJ2-1; TRBD2 might be the D (5 bases). V shed 4 bases and J shed 6 bases, with 17 bases lying between them. The CDR3 totals 15 residues. Germline lookup yields CDR1 SGDLS and CDR2 YYNGEE. Here the CDR3 reads CASSPRVSGGNEQFF. The CDR3, as DNA: TGTGCCAGCAGCCCCCGGGTCAGCGGAGGCAATGAGCAGTTCTTC.

This clonotype was detected many times. The genes are TRBV9 and TRBJ1-1; a weak D match, TRBD1 (5 bases). Germline CDR1 is SGDLS and CDR2 is YYNGEE. V was shortened by 3 bases and J by 7 bases, with 10 bases between the two germline ends. CDR3 length: 12 residues. As DNA, the CDR3 is TGTGCCAGCAGCGCGAGGGGCAGTGAAGCTTTCTTT. Translating it yields CASSARGSEAFF. The full variable domain, its missing parts supplied by reference TRBV9 and TRBJ1-1, is DSGVTQTPKHLITATGQRVTLRCSPRSGDLSVYWYQQSLDQGLQFLIQYYNGEERAKGNILERFSAQQFPDLHSELNLSSLELGDSALYFCASSARGSEAFFGQGTRLTVV.

The rearrangement uses TRBV9 and TRBJ1-6; D ambiguous. Trimming took off 0 bases at V and 9 bases at J, with 10 bases between the two ends. This CDR3 comprises 14 residues. Germline V gene data show CDR1 as SGDLS and CDR2 as YYNGEE. CDR3 bases: TGTGCCAGCAGCGTAGAGGGATCTTCTTCACCCCTCCACTTT. This translates into CASSVEGSSSPLHF.

The genes are TRBV9 and TRBJ2-5; 9 nucleotides match TRBD2. This CDR3 contains 15 residues. Germline lookup yields CDR1 SGDLS and CDR2 YYNGEE. The junction had 8 bases not matched to a gene; V was cut back by 3 bases and J by 5 bases. The CDR3 nucleotides are TGTGCCAGCAGCGCACGCGGGGGGGCCAGTGAGACCCAGTACTTC. Translating gives CASSARGGASETQYF. Complete variable domain (other parts from reference TRBV9 and TRBJ2-5): DSGVTQTPKHLITATGQRVTLRCSPRSGDLSVYWYQQSLDQGLQFLIQYYNGEERAKGNILERFSAQQFPDLHSELNLSSLELGDSALYFCASSARGGASETQYFGPGTRLLVL.

This clonotype has at least ten counts. This sequence joins TRBV9 and TRBJ2-2; D perhaps matches TRBD1 (5 bases). Looked up from germline, CDR1 is SGDLS and CDR2 is YYNGEE. This CDR3 spans 18 amino acids. V was shortened by 2 bases and J by 3 bases, with 20 bases between the two germline ends. CDR3 nucleotide sequence: TGTGCCAGCAGCGTCGGGTCCGGGTGGGGCTCGGACACCGGGGAGCTGTTTTTT. It codes for CASSVGSGWGSDTGELFF.

This clonotype rates as medium-sized. V gene TRBV9 combines with J gene TRBJ2-5, with D perhaps TRBD2 (6 bases). This CDR3 has 16 amino acids. Germline V gives CDR1 SGDLS, CDR2 YYNGEE. The germline V and J ends were trimmed by 4 bases and 5 bases, with 21 bases remaining between them. The CDR3 DNA reads TGTGCCAGCAGCACCCAGGACCGTAAAGGGAGGGAGACCCAGTACTTC. It is translated as CASSTQDRKGRETQYF.

Many counts were recorded for this clonotype. V usage is TRBV9 and J usage is TRBJ2-1; D is perhaps TRBD1 or TRBD2 (7 bases each). Trimming took 7 bases from V and 9 from J, leaving 20 bases between them. This CDR3 has 14 amino acids. Germline V gene data show CDR1 as SGDLS and CDR2 as YYNGEE. CDR3 region: CASSGGGGGGEQFF. The CDR3 DNA follows: TGTGCCAGCTCCGGAGGGGGCGGGGGAGGTGAGCAGTTCTTC. Full variable domain (rest looked up from reference TRBV9 and TRBJ2-1): DSGVTQTPKHLITATGQRVTLRCSPRSGDLSVYWYQQSLDQGLQFLIQYYNGEERAKGNILERFSAQQFPDLHSELNLSSLELGDSALYFCASSGGGGGGEQFFGPGTRLTVL.

This clonotype appeared many times. The CDR3 DNA reads TGTGCCAGCAGCCCCAAGGGGAGTTTCGAGACCCAGTACTTC. Its protein product is CASSPKGSFETQYF. The chain combines TRBV9 with TRBJ2-5; D possibly uses TRBD1 or TRBD2 (5 bases each). Per the germline V gene, CDR1 is SGDLS and CDR2 is YYNGEE. The CDR3 consists of 14 residues. V lost 4 bases and J 5 bases, leaving 15 bases between the germline ends. Complete variable domain (other parts from reference TRBV9 and TRBJ2-5): DSGVTQTPKHLITATGQRVTLRCSPRSGDLSVYWYQQSLDQGLQFLIQYYNGEERAKGNILERFSAQQFPDLHSELNLSSLELGDSALYFCASSPKGSFETQYFGPGTRLLVL.

This clonotype was detected many times. The chain has TRBV9 and TRBJ2-3; D call uncertain. This CDR3 contains 13 residues. Trimming removed 0 bases from V and 3 bases from J, with 5 bases in between. In germline, CDR1 is SGDLS, CDR2 YYNGEE. The CDR3 region has the DNA TGTGCCAGCAGCGTAGCGTTAACAGATACGCAGTATTTT. Translating gives CASSVALTDTQYF.

V is TRBV9 and J is TRBJ2-1; tentatively, D is TRBD2 (6 bases). Germline V CDR1 and CDR2: SGDLS, YYNGEE. The V end lost 3 bases, the J end lost 8 bases, and 9 bases lay between the germline ends. The CDR3 totals 12 residues. The CDR3 protein is CASSGRGDEQFF. In DNA form, the CDR3 reads TGTGCCAGCAGCGGGCGGGGTGATGAGCAGTTCTTC.

Ten or more counts support this clonotype. The chain carries TRBV9 and TRBJ2-3, with 8 bases aligning to TRBD1. CDR1 SGDLS and CDR2 YYNGEE come from the germline V gene. The CDR3 runs 17 residues. The J segment lost 2 bases and the V segment lost 0 bases, leaving 8 bases of the junction unmatched. This chain's CDR3 is CASSVGDRGGFTDTQYF. The CDR3 coding sequence is TGTGCCAGCAGCGTAGGAGACAGGGGTGGATTCACAGATACGCAGTATTTT.

The table lists this clonotype with many counts. The chain employs TRBV9 and TRBJ2-5; D not certain. The V gene's germline CDR1 is SGDLS and CDR2 YYNGEE. Trimming left V 0 bases short and J 3 bases short, with 12 bases between. The CDR3 spans 15 residues. The CDR3 DNA reads as TGTGCCAGCAGCGTAGCGACGGCGTTAAAAGAGACCCAGTACTTC. This gives the protein CASSVATALKETQYF.

This clonotype was detected many times. The rearrangement uses TRBV9 and TRBJ2-1, with unresolved D. This CDR3 spans 14 amino acids. Per the germline V gene, CDR1 is SGDLS and CDR2 is YYNGEE. V lost 0 bases to trimming and J lost 2 bases, with 6 bases between them. CDR3 in amino acids: CASSVEGAYNEQFF. In DNA, the CDR3 is TGTGCCAGCAGCGTAGAAGGAGCCTACAATGAGCAGTTCTTC. Full variable domain (missing parts from reference TRBV9 and TRBJ2-1): DSGVTQTPKHLITATGQRVTLRCSPRSGDLSVYWYQQSLDQGLQFLIQYYNGEERAKGNILERFSAQQFPDLHSELNLSSLELGDSALYFCASSVEGAYNEQFFGPGTRLTVL.

This clonotype was found many times. The CDR3 DNA sequence: TGTGCCAGCAGCGCCGGGGACTTTCAGACGCAGTATTTT. Amino acid sequence: CASSAGDFQTQYF. The chain employs TRBV9 and TRBJ2-3, with a tentative D call TRBD2 (6 bases). Trimming took off 3 bases at V and 9 bases at J, with 14 bases between the two ends. Germline V gene sequence: CDR1 SGDLS, CDR2 YYNGEE. The CDR3 spans 13 residues.

This clonotype is medium-sized by share. The gene calls are TRBV9 and TRBJ2-6; D ambiguous. CDR3 length: 15 amino acids. The V gene's germline CDR1 is SGDLS and CDR2 YYNGEE. Trimming left V 4 bases short and J 1 base short, with 9 bases between. CDR3 nucleotide sequence: TGTGCCAGCAGCCCTGAGATATCTGGGGCCAACGTCCTGACTTTC. As protein: CASSPEISGANVLTF.

This clonotype appeared many times. The chain recombines TRBV9 with TRBJ2-2; D is unclear. CDR3 size: 16 residues. CDR1 and CDR2 from the germline V gene are SGDLS and YYNGEE. V lost 0 bases and J 0 bases, leaving 9 bases between the germline ends. The CDR3 region has the DNA TGTGCCAGCAGCGTAGCAAGGGCTTCGAACACCGGGGAGCTGTTTTTT. It encodes CASSVARASNTGELFF. Full variable domain (rest looked up from reference TRBV9 and TRBJ2-2): DSGVTQTPKHLITATGQRVTLRCSPRSGDLSVYWYQQSLDQGLQFLIQYYNGEERAKGNILERFSAQQFPDLHSELNLSSLELGDSALYFCASSVARASNTGELFFGEGSRLTVL.